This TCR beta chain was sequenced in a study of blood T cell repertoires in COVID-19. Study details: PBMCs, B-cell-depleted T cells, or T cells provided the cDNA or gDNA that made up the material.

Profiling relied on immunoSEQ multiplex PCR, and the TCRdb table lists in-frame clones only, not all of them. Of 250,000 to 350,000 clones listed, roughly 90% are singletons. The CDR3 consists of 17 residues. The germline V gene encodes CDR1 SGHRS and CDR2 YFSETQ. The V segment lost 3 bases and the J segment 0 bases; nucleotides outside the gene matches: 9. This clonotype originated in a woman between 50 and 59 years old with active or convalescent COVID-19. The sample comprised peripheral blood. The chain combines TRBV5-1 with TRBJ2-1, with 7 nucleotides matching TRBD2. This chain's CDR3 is CASSSPAAGVSYNEQFF. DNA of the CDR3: TGCGCCAGCAGCTCCCCGGCGGCGGGGGTCTCCTACAATGAGCAGTTCTTC. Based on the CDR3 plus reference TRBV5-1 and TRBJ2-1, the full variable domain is KAGVTQTPRYLIKTRGQQVTLSCSPISGHRSVSWYQQTPGQGLQFLFEYFSETQRNKGNFPGRFSGRQFSNSRSEMNVSTLELGDSALYLCASSSPAAGVSYNEQFFGPGTRLTVL.